These 22 T cell receptor beta chains were sequenced from one sample in a study of cytomegalovirus exposure and HLA in healthy donors (dated by TCRdb to between 2016 and 2019). Libraries came from the immunoSEQ multiplex PCR assay. For the multiplex PCR, a mixture combining 60 forward primers for TCR Vbeta segments and 13 reverse primers for TCR Jbeta segments was used. TCRdb limited this immuneACCESS table to in-frame rearrangements with V and J called. A share of clones is missing; checked studies link under half to unresolved V genes, and the rest is unexplained. The sample contains some 150,000 clones, about 77% of them found a single time. The top ten hold approximately 1.4% of the sample. Sequenced: PBMCs. These TCRs come from a woman in her forties in good health and CMV-seronegative.

V gene TRBV18 combines with J gene TRBJ1-5; a weak D match, TRBD1 (5 bases). Germline V gene lookup returns CDR1 KGHSH and CDR2 LQKENI. Trimming shortened V by 3 bases and J by 1 base, and 10 bases separated the two germline ends. CDR3 size: 15 residues. CDR3 sequence (DNA): TGTGCCAGCTCACCTTGGGGGGAAAGCAATCAGCCCCAGCATTTT. Amino acids: CASSPWGESNQPQHF.

This chain links TRBV5-6 with TRBJ1-2, with D tentatively TRBD1 (5 bases). Germline V gives CDR1 SGHDT, CDR2 YYEEEE. The CDR3 totals 14 residues. Trimming took off 2 bases at V and 1 base at J, with 9 bases between the two ends. Here the CDR3 DNA reads TGTGCCAGCAGCTTCAGGCAGGGTAACTATGGCTACACCTTC. Translation gives CASSFRQGNYGYTF.

This clone was observed a single time. The chain is built from TRBV10-3 and TRBJ2-5, with 7 bases aligning to TRBD2. J was trimmed by 5 bases and V by 7 bases; bases with no gene match: 7. Per the germline V gene, CDR1 is ENHRY and CDR2 is SYGVKD. There are 13 residues in the CDR3. The DNA for the CDR3 is TGTGCCATCAAGGCGGGGGAACTTGAGACCCAGTACTTC. Its protein product is CAIKAGELETQYF.

The genes are TRBV28 and TRBJ1-4, with 7 positions matching TRBD1. CDR3 length: 15 amino acids. The J segment lost 4 bases and the V segment lost 5 bases, leaving 7 bases of the junction unmatched. Germline values: CDR1 MDHEN, CDR2 SYDVKM. CDR3 nucleotide sequence: TGTGCCAGCAGTCTCGGGACAGCGTTTAATGAAAAACTGTTTTTT. Protein: CASSLGTAFNEKLFF. The whole variable domain, filled in from reference TRBV28 and TRBJ1-4, reads DVKVTQSSRYLVKRTGEKVFLECVQDMDHENMFWYRQDPGLGLRLIYFSYDVKMKEKGDIPEGYSVSREKKERFSLILESASTNQTSMYLCASSLGTAFNEKLFFGSGTQLSVL.

This chain joins TRBV29-1 and TRBJ1-1; no clear D. The CDR3 contains 12 residues. The germline V gene has CDR1 SQVTM and CDR2 ANQGSEA. The V end was cut by 4 bases, the J end by 7 bases, with 13 bases between. CDR3: CSVVIDGNEAFF. The CDR3 nucleotides are TGCAGCGTTGTGATCGACGGGAATGAAGCTTTCTTT.

The rearrangement uses TRBV29-1 and TRBJ1-2, with 7 bases fitting TRBD1. The germline gives CDR1 SQVTM, CDR2 ANQGSEA. This CDR3 is built from 14 residues. The trim removed 1 base at V and 6 bases at J, leaving 8 bases unmatched. DNA for the CDR3: TGCAGCGTTGAAGGACAGGGTCCGGGGCATGGCTACACCTTC. Protein product: CSVEGQGPGHGYTF.

J is TRBJ1-4 and V is TRBV28, with a possible D match to TRBD1 (6 bases). CDR1 and CDR2 (germline): MDHEN, SYDVKM. Trimming took off 3 bases at V and 6 bases at J, with 11 bases between the two ends. The CDR3 runs to 14 residues. The CDR3 DNA reads TGTGCCAGCAGTTTGGGGACAAAGGATGAAAAACTGTTTTTT. The encoded protein is CASSLGTKDEKLFF.

The chain joins TRBV12-5 to TRBJ1-5, with 9 positions matching TRBD1. Germline CDR1 is LGHNT and CDR2 is FRNRAP. The CDR3 is 16 residues long. V shed 0 bases, J shed 7 bases, and the junction held 7 bases outside the gene matches. The CDR3 protein is CASGLVTGGGGQPQHF. The CDR3 bases are TGTGCTAGTGGTTTGGTAACAGGGGGCGGGGGACAGCCCCAGCATTTT. Full variable domain (rest looked up from reference TRBV12-5 and TRBJ1-5): DARVTQTPRHKVTEMGQEVTMRCQPILGHNTVFWYRQTMMQGLELLAYFRNRAPLDDSGMPKDRFSAEMPDATLATLKIQPSEPRDSAVYFCASGLVTGGGGQPQHFGDGTRLSIL.

V usage is TRBV29-1 and J usage is TRBJ2-7, with D perhaps matching TRBD1 (5 bases). This CDR3 has 14 residues. The germline V gene encodes CDR1 SQVTM and CDR2 ANQGSEA. The V and J ends lost 6 bases and 0 bases respectively, with 15 bases between them. The CDR3 DNA sequence: TGCAGCGTAACCCTCGACAGACACTCCTACGAGCAGTACTTC. Protein: CSVTLDRHSYEQYF.

The chain has TRBV7-2 and TRBJ1-5; D gene ambiguous. V was pared by 5 bases and J by 0 bases, with 11 bases between. The CDR3 sequence is 15 residues long. From germline, CDR1 is SGHTA and CDR2 FQGNSA. CDR3 DNA sequence: TGTGCCAGCAGCCTCACAGATTATAGCAATCAGCCCCAGCATTTT. As protein: CASSLTDYSNQPQHF.

The rearrangement uses TRBV1 and TRBJ1-2. TRBV1 is annotated as a pseudogene. This CDR3 region has 15 residues. The CDR3: CTSSQATVRNYGYTF. The CDR3 DNA reads TGCACCAGCAGCCAAGCCACTGTACGGAACTATGGCTACACCTTC.

CDR3 DNA: TGTGCCAGCAGTTTTGGGGCTAGCGGGGGTCTCCAAGAGACCCAGTACTTC. Its translation is CASSFGASGGLQETQYF. This rearrangement joins TRBV28 to TRBJ2-5, with TRBD2 matching 10 bases. V lost 3 bases, J lost 1 base, and 8 bases stayed unmatched. Germline CDR1 MDHEN, CDR2 SYDVKM. This CDR3 has 17 amino acids.

V is TRBV6-1 and J is TRBJ1-1; D possibly corresponds to TRBD1 (6 bases). Trimming removed 4 bases from V and 4 bases from J, with 10 bases in between. The CDR3 sequence is 13 residues long. Looked up from germline, CDR1 is MNHNS and CDR2 is SASEGT. CDR3 in amino acids: CASSVGGGTEAFF. The CDR3 DNA is TGTGCCAGCAGTGTTGGGGGCGGCACTGAAGCTTTCTTT.

This clone has a handful of counts. The J gene is TRBJ1-1, the V gene TRBV9, with a weak D call TRBD1 (5 bases). CDR1 is SGDLS and CDR2 is YYNGEE in the germline V gene. V was pared by 0 bases and J by 5 bases, with 17 bases between. CDR3 length equals 16 residues. CDR3 sequence: CASSVGGPGGKTEAFF. The CDR3 region has the DNA TGTGCCAGCAGCGTAGGGGGTCCGGGGGGAAAGACTGAAGCTTTCTTT.

This clone was detected once. V usage is TRBV29-1 and J usage is TRBJ1-2, with 7 bases aligning to TRBD1. Germline trimming cut 6 bases from V and 5 bases from J; bases unmatched to any gene: 9. CDR3 size: 13 residues. The V gene's germline CDR1 is SQVTM and CDR2 ANQGSEA. The CDR3 is CSVDAVRGYGYTF. The DNA of the CDR3 is TGCAGCGTGGACGCGGTCAGGGGGTATGGCTACACCTTC.

V usage is TRBV27 and J usage is TRBJ1-5, with TRBD1 matching 8 bases. This CDR3 is 15 amino acids long. Germline CDR1 reads MNHEY; CDR2 reads SMNVEV (reference sequence). The V segment lost 4 bases and the J segment 4 bases; nucleotides outside the gene matches: 6. In DNA form, the CDR3 reads TGTGCCAGCAGTTCTGACAGGGGACCTAATCAGCCCCAGCATTTT. Residues: CASSSDRGPNQPQHF.

The genes are TRBV25-1 and TRBJ2-7; D is perhaps TRBD2 (6 bases). Germline values: CDR1 MGHDK, CDR2 SYGVNS. This CDR3 is built from 13 residues. The V and J ends lost 6 bases and 1 base respectively, with 10 bases between them. The CDR3 coding sequence is TGTGCCAGCAGCCTGGGGGGTTCCTACGAGCAGTACTTC. It specifies CASSLGGSYEQYF.

V gene TRBV2 combines with J gene TRBJ1-1; a possible D gene is TRBD1 (5 bases). Trimming left V 7 bases short and J 4 bases short, with 16 bases between. Per the germline V gene, CDR1 is SNHLY and CDR2 is FYNNEI. This CDR3 spans 14 amino acids. For the CDR3, the DNA is TGTGCCAGCATTCACAGGAATTTAGGCACTGAAGCTTTCTTT. It codes for CASIHRNLGTEAFF.

The V and J genes are TRBV27 and TRBJ1-4, with D unresolved. V lost 5 bases to trimming and J lost 5 bases, with 15 bases between them. The CDR3 is 15 residues long. CDR1 is MNHEY, CDR2 SMNVEV, per germline (reference sequence). CDR3 loop: CASSPLDYLNEKLFF. The CDR3 DNA is TGTGCCAGCAGTCCTCTTGACTATCTGAATGAAAAACTGTTTTTT.

Here the CDR3 DNA reads TGTGCCACATCGGGAAGGGTGGACGGCACAGATACGCAGTATTTT. Amino acid sequence: CATSGRVDGTDTQYF. The genes are TRBV2 and TRBJ2-3; TRBD2 might be the D (5 bases). Germline V lookup: CDR1 SNHLY, CDR2 FYNNEI. V was trimmed by 10 bases and J by 1 base, leaving 18 bases between them. This CDR3 is 15 amino acids long.

J is TRBJ2-5 and V is TRBV10-3, with TRBD2 matching 14 bases. This CDR3 region has 13 residues. The junction had 0 bases not matched to a gene; V was cut back by 8 bases and J by 4 bases. Per the germline V gene, CDR1 is ENHRY and CDR2 is SYGVKD. CDR3 sequence reads: CAIGTSGGETQYF. For the CDR3, the DNA is TGTGCCATCGGGACTAGCGGGGGAGAGACCCAGTACTTC.

This chain uses TRBV18 with TRBJ1-6; D is ambiguous. Trimming cost V 5 bases and J 0 bases, with 14 bases left between them. This CDR3 has 17 amino acids. Germline CDR1 is KGHSH and CDR2 is LQKENI. The CDR3 loop is CASSDHGASSYNSPLHF. CDR3 nucleotide sequence: TGTGCCAGCTCAGACCACGGAGCTAGCTCCTATAATTCACCCCTCCACTTT.